This TCR beta chain was observed in a study of blood T cell repertoires in COVID-19. Study in general: COVID-19 samples from acute and convalescent phases originated in the United States, Italy and Spain.

Profiling relied on immunoSEQ multiplex PCR, and the TCRdb table lists in-frame clones only, not all of them. In the table there are some 270,000 clones, around nine tenths of which are singletons. CDR3 length: 16 amino acids. V gave up 6 bases and J gave up 3 bases, with 17 bases separating them. CDR1 is SGHNT and CDR2 is YENEEA in the germline V gene. The specimen sequenced was peripheral blood. This clonotype was sampled from a man aged 35 to 55 with active or convalescent COVID-19. The chain employs TRBV11-3 and TRBJ2-2, with D maybe TRBD2 (5 bases). The CDR3: CASSYYSGFDTGELFF. The CDR3 coding sequence is TGTGCCAGCAGTTACTACTCGGGGTTCGACACCGGGGAGCTGTTTTTT.